What follows are 10 T cell receptor beta chains derived from one specimen sequenced in a study of OX40 agonist ivuxolimab in advanced cancers. Library generation was performed with the immunoSEQ multiplex PCR assay. As stored in TCRdb, this immuneACCESS dataset retains in-frame rearrangements with V and J assigned. A fraction of the clones does not appear; measured against another copy, unresolved V genes explain less than half of the discrepancy, and the remainder lacks a known reason. Counted in this sample were under 50,000 clones; around 89% of them appeared once. The biggest ten clones account for roughly 28% of the sample. Sequenced here: CD4+ or CD8+ T cells sorted from blood, sampled in a trial of the OX40 agonist ivuxolimab. The receptors originated from an adult with an advanced solid tumor such as melanoma, head and neck, liver or kidney cancer.

This clone occurred a few times. The CDR3 DNA sequence: TGTGCCAGCACCGGAGGCGGGTACTACGAGCAGTACTTC. Its translation is CASTGGGYYEQYF. The rearrangement uses TRBV7-9 and TRBJ2-7, with D possibly being TRBD2 (5 bases). The CDR3 is 13 residues long. The germline V and J ends were trimmed by 7 bases and 3 bases, with 13 bases remaining between them. Looked up from germline, CDR1 is SEHNR and CDR2 is FQNEAQ (reference sequence).

The CDR3: CASTGTETLFDYGYTF. DNA for the CDR3: TGTGCCAGCACCGGAACAGAAACTTTATTCGACTATGGCTACACCTTC. The chain links TRBV2 to TRBJ1-2, with D unresolved. CDR1 is SNHLY and CDR2 is FYNNEI in the germline V gene. The germline V and J ends were trimmed by 7 bases and 3 bases, with 21 bases remaining between them. There are 16 residues in the CDR3.

J is TRBJ2-2 and V is TRBV2, with D possibly TRBD1 on 6 matching bases. Trimming took off 6 bases at V and 6 bases at J, with 20 bases between the two ends. Germline values: CDR1 SNHLY, CDR2 FYNNEI. CDR3 size: 16 residues. CDR3 DNA: TGTGCCAGCAGGGAGACCGGGACACACGGCCCCGGGGAGCTGTTTTTT. This gives the protein CASRETGTHGPGELFF.

This clone was observed a single time. The CDR3 is CASRSETTNTGELFF. CDR3 sequence (DNA): TGTGCCAGCAGGTCGGAGACAACGAACACCGGGGAGCTGTTTTTT. This chain links TRBV5-6 with TRBJ2-2; no definite D call. V lost 5 bases and J lost 0, with 11 bases in between. From germline, CDR1 is SGHDT and CDR2 YYEEEE. The CDR3 covers 15 residues.

For this clone: Within the sample, other DNA sequences also encode this same CDR3. This chain links TRBV28 with TRBJ2-7; TRBD1 might be the D (6 bases). The germline V gene has CDR1 MDHEN and CDR2 SYDVKM. There are 13 residues in the CDR3. V dropped 3 bases and J dropped 3 bases, with 9 bases sitting between them. CDR3 in DNA: TGTGCCAGCAGTTTTGCGGACAGCTACGAGCAGTACTTC. It codes for CASSFADSYEQYF.

The chain links TRBV7-6 to TRBJ1-2; D uncertain. In germline, CDR1 is SGHVS, CDR2 FNYEAQ. This CDR3 is 14 amino acids long. Trimming took off 1 base at V and 5 bases at J, with 11 bases between the two ends. The CDR3 spells CASSLEASSYGYTF. The CDR3 nucleotides are TGTGCCAGCAGCTTAGAGGCCAGCTCTTATGGCTACACCTTC. Filled out from reference TRBV7-6 and TRBJ1-2, the complete variable domain reads GAGVSQSPRYKVTKRGQDVALRCDPISGHVSLYWYRQALGQGPEFLTYFNYEAQQDKSGLPNDRFSAERPEGSISTLTIQRTEQRDSAMYRCASSLEASSYGYTFGSGTRLTVV.

The genes are TRBV4-1 and TRBJ2-2; D gene uncertain. Trimming took 2 bases from V and 2 from J, leaving 3 bases between them. The germline gives CDR1 MGHRA, CDR2 YSYEKL. The CDR3 has 13 amino acids. CDR3 sequence: CASSQSNTGELFF. In DNA form, the CDR3 reads TGCGCCAGCAGCCAATCTAACACCGGGGAGCTGTTTTTT.

V usage is TRBV19 and J usage is TRBJ1-3, with D perhaps matching TRBD1 (6 bases). Trimming cost V 2 bases and J 0 bases, with 8 bases left between them. Germline V lookup: CDR1 LNHDA, CDR2 SQIVND (reference sequence). CDR3 length: 15 residues. The CDR3 loop is CASSIKGHSGNTIYF. The CDR3 DNA is TGTGCCAGTAGTATAAAGGGACACTCTGGAAACACCATATATTTT.

The chain uses TRBV19 and TRBJ1-1, with 8 bases lining up with TRBD1. CDR1 and CDR2 from the germline V gene are LNHDA and SQIVND (reference sequence). The CDR3 length is 17 residues. The junction had 11 bases not matched to a gene; V was cut back by 0 bases and J by 5 bases. The CDR3 protein is CASSIDPPGQGRTEAFF. The CDR3 DNA reads TGTGCCAGTAGTATAGACCCCCCCGGACAGGGAAGGACTGAAGCTTTCTTT.

V usage is TRBV6-6 and J usage is TRBJ2-3, with 8 bases identical to TRBD2. Trimming cost V 2 bases and J 4 bases; bases outside gene matches: 5. Germline-derived CDR1 and CDR2 are MNHNY and SVGAGI (reference sequence). The CDR3 covers 15 residues. The CDR3 nucleotides read TGTGCCAGCAGTTACGCCCGGGAGGGGGCAGATACGCAGTATTTT. Encoded protein: CASSYAREGADTQYF.